This TCR beta chain was obtained from a study of early T cells in non-severe SARS-CoV-2 infection. Looking at the study overall: Chains were unpaired, as sequencing was done on bulk RNA from unsorted whole blood.

Whole-study findings and limits: CD4 and private specificities were missed by VDJdb matching, which favored anti-spike CD8 responses.

This clonotype turned up a few times. Its antigen is as yet unknown. Separate cDNA molecules each had unique molecular identifiers attached to them. TCRdb reprocessed the 5' RACE reads with MiXCR, giving one entry per CDR3 protein. The repertoire includes tens of thousands of distinct CDR3 sequences, roughly 9.7% of them detected once, and 8.6% sits in the top ten. The CDR3 has 14 amino acids. Germline values: CDR1 SGDLS, CDR2 YYNGEE. V was pared by 3 bases and J by 7 bases, with 11 bases between. The sample comprised whole blood. The V gene is TRBV9, the J gene TRBJ1-6, with D maybe TRBD1 (5 bases). The sequence was obtained from an adult who was a healthcare worker with PCR-confirmed SARS-CoV-2 infection or an uninfected control (not recorded which). CDR3 sequence: CASSGGTANSPLHF. For the CDR3, the DNA is TGTGCCAGCAGCGGCGGGACGGCCAATTCACCCCTCCACTTT.